This T cell receptor beta chain is from a study of T cell responses to AZD1222 COVID-19 vaccine. Whole-study findings and limits: Vaccination with two AZD1222 doses was followed by a rise in Spike-specific TCR breadth and depth. Repertoire sampling happened only post peak T cell response. Clonal diversity was possibly underestimated, and the donors were mostly white British, with more females.

Trimming removed 8 bases from V and 1 base from J, with 5 bases in between. This CDR3 region has 12 residues. Germline CDR1 reads SGHTA; CDR2 reads FQGNSA. In regard to this clone: What it recognizes is unknown.

Libraries were prepared by immunoSEQ multiplex PCR; TCRdb keeps only in-frame clonotypes and omits some of them. The sample lists fewer than 150,000 clones, approximately 90% occurring once. The receptor's source is an adult in good health. The sequences come from peripheral blood, collected on day 0 of AZD1222 vaccination. This sequence joins TRBV7-2 and TRBJ2-2; D is unresolved. This CDR3 reads CASGQNTGELFF. The DNA for the CDR3 is TGTGCCAGCGGGCAGAACACCGGGGAGCTGTTTTTT.